This T cell receptor beta chain was found in a study of cytomegalovirus exposure and HLA in healthy donors. Germline values: CDR1 LNHDA, CDR2 SQIVND (reference sequence). Trimming cost V 6 bases and J 0 bases; bases outside gene matches: 5. The CDR3 covers 15 residues. Both 60 Vbeta primers and 13 Jbeta primers went into the PCR. TCRdb's table, derived via immunoSEQ multiplex PCR, lists solely in-frame clones and lacks some. The top ten hold about 2% of the sample, which has approximately 170,000 clones, roughly 80% seen once. This clone was seen a few times. The receptor was isolated from a human donor in good health. Input material: PBMCs. The chain joins TRBV19 to TRBJ2-1, with TRBD1 matching over 7 bases. Here the CDR3 DNA reads TGTGCCAGTAGGCTCCGGGACAGCTCCTACAATGAGCAGTTCTTC. This codes for CASRLRDSSYNEQFF.